This T cell receptor (beta chain) was captured by sequencing in a study of beta chain features in type 1 diabetes. Study-level findings and limits: Moderate yet significant TCRB CDR3 shortening was seen in Type 1 diabetes patients in all four CD4+ subsets. Researchers reported that naive, central memory and Treg TCRB repertoires appeared more similar in patients than in healthy donors.

This clone was observed a few times. Its target is unknown. Of the isolated RNA, all was reverse transcribed, and so the sequenced material was expressed TCRB transcripts. TCRdb's table, derived via immunoSEQ multiplex PCR, lists solely in-frame clones and lacks some. The repertoire includes approximately 260,000 clones, around 21% of them detected once, and 0.028% sits in the top ten. One heparinised blood draw averaging roughly 100 mL was given by each donor. CD4+ naive, central memory, regulatory and stem cell-like memory subsets were isolated by sorting on CD45RO/CCR7/CD25/CD127/CD95/CD27. CDR1 is SGDLS, CDR2 YYNGEE, per germline. The V gene lost 4 bases and the J gene lost 0 bases, with 11 bases spanning the gap. The CDR3 contains 16 residues.

The source of this sequence is a woman between 40 and 50 years old with type 1 diabetes. This rearrangement joins TRBV9 to TRBJ2-6, with D possibly TRBD2 on 5 matching bases. The sample comprised naive CD4+ T cells from blood. In nucleotides, the CDR3 is TGTGCCAGCAGCCCAAGGACTTTCTCTGGGGCCAACGTCCTGACTTTC. This encodes CASSPRTFSGANVLTF.